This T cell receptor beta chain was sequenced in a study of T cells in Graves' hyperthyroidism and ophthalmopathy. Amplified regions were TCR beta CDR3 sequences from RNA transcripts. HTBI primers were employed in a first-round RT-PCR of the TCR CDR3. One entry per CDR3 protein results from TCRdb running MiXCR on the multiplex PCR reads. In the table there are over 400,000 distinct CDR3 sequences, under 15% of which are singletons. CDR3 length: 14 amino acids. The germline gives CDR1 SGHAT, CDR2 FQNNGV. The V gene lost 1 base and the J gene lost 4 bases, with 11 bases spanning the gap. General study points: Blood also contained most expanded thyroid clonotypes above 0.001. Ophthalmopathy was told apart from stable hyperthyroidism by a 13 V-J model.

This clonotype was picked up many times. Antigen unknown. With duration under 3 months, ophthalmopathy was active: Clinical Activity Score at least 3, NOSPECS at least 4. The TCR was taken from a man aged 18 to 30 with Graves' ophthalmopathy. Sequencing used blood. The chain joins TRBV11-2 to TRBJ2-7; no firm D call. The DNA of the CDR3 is TGTGCCAGCAGCTTAGGAAGGCAGCATTACGAGCAGTACTTC. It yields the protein CASSLGRQHYEQYF.